The present entry profiles one T cell receptor (beta chain) with its context. The target antigen is unknown. This sample is part of a study of cytomegalovirus exposure and HLA in healthy donors. Study summary: For the approximately 390 genotyped donors, 75% to 90% fell within the Caucasian-associated ancestry cluster.

Findings and caveats of the study: In a later analysis, at a false discovery rate of 0.05, 17,000 or so TCR beta sequences matched HLA alleles.

V was pared by 7 bases and J by 3 bases, with 15 bases between. Germline CDR1 reads MDHEN; CDR2 reads SYDVKM. The CDR3 extends over 14 amino acids. Primers: 60 Vbeta forward and 13 Jbeta reverse. Libraries were prepared by immunoSEQ multiplex PCR; TCRdb keeps only in-frame clonotypes and omits some of them. The top ten clones hold about 0.77% of a sample with about 170,000 clones, 65% to 85% of them seen once. This receptor was obtained from a young woman in good health and CMV-seronegative. The chain employs TRBV28 and TRBJ1-2; D is perhaps TRBD1 (6 bases). Input material: PBMCs. The CDR3 loop reads CASTRGGSDYGYTF. In DNA form, the CDR3 reads TGTGCCAGCACCCGAGGGGGTTCGGACTATGGCTACACCTTC.